These 32 T cell receptor beta chains came from one sample sequenced in a study of T cells in women clearing cervical HPV infection. Some clones are missing from TCRdb's copy, which holds only in-frame ones; the method was immunoSEQ multiplex PCR. The data show 20,000 or so clones, and the top ten clones hold 5% to 7%. The sample consisted of blood buffy coat. The receptors come from a woman between 18 and 75 years old with a cervical HPV16 infection that either progressed to CIN3+ or cleared (not recorded which).

As concerns this clone: The read stops 3 residues short of the end of the CDR3; the missing end is completed from the germline J gene. This chain uses TRBV20-1 with TRBJ2-1, with D perhaps matching TRBD2 (5 bases). The CDR3 sequence is 14 residues long. Trimming shortened V by 8 bases and J by 3 bases, and 17 bases separated the two germline ends. The germline gives CDR1 DFQATT, CDR2 SNEGSKA (reference sequence). CDR3 residues: CSSSSGILYNEQFF. The sequenced part of the CDR3 DNA is TGCAGTAGTAGCAGCGGAATCCTCTACAATGAG.

With regard to this clone: The observed sequence ends 3 residues before the CDR3 terminus, with the missing tail filled in from the germline J gene. The rearrangement joins TRBV2 to TRBJ1-1; 7 bases are a match to TRBD1. The CDR3 has 15 residues. J was trimmed by 4 bases and V by 4 bases; bases with no gene match: 9. Germline CDR1 reads SNHLY; CDR2 reads FYNNEI. CDR3 DNA, as far as it was read: TGTGCCAGCAGTGGCCTGACAGGGACTGGCACTGAA. Translating gives CASSGLTGTGTE. The complete CDR3 protein is CASSGLTGTGTEAFF.

With respect to this clone: Read coverage stops 3 residues before the CDR3 terminus; the germline J gene supplies the remainder. The chain has TRBV5-1 and TRBJ2-7; TRBD2 is a possible D gene (7 bases). V lost 3 bases, J lost 5 bases, and 15 bases lay in between. Germline V gene data show CDR1 as SGHRS and CDR2 as YFSETQ. The CDR3 totals 14 residues. CDR3 bases read: TGCGCCAGCAGCTCACAGGGAGGGTCCAACGAG. Its translation is CASSSQGGSNE. The complete CDR3 sequence is CASSSQGGSNEQYF.

As for this clone: The sequenced fragment ends 3 residues before the CDR3 boundary, so the rest is inferred from the germline J gene. The J gene is TRBJ2-3, the V gene TRBV5-1; TRBD2 matches 11 bases. V lost 4 bases to trimming and J lost 0 bases; unmatched junction nucleotides: 10. The CDR3 runs to 18 residues. Germline-derived CDR1 and CDR2 are SGHRS and YFSETQ. Here the CDR3 reads CASSPTGGLAASTDTQYF. Incomplete CDR3 DNA: TGCGCCAGCAGCCCGACTGGGGGACTAGCGGCTAGCACAGATACG.

A note on this clone: The DNA ends 3 residues before the CDR3 does, and the rest of the CDR3 is filled in from the germline J gene. The V gene is TRBV9, the J gene TRBJ2-6; 11 bases match TRBD2. J lost 3 bases, V lost 1 base, and 0 bases had no gene match. This CDR3 contains 16 residues. Germline lookup yields CDR1 SGDLS and CDR2 YYNGEE. CDR3 DNA (partial): TGTGCCAGCAGCGTAACTAGCGGGAGTGGGGCCAACGTC. It translates to CASSVTSGSGANV. The entire CDR3 protein reads CASSVTSGSGANVLTF.

On this clone itself: Read coverage stops 3 residues before the CDR3 terminus; the germline J gene supplies the remainder. This chain links TRBV20-1 with TRBJ2-2; 12 positions match TRBD2. Trimming at V came to 6 bases and at J to 1 base, leaving 3 bases not matched to a gene. The germline gives CDR1 DFQATT, CDR2 SNEGSKA (reference sequence). The CDR3 contains 15 residues. Here the CDR3 reads CSASGLAGNTGELFF. The sequenced part of the CDR3 DNA is TGCAGTGCCTCGGGACTAGCGGGGAACACCGGGGAG.

Comment on this clone: The junction departs from the called germline gene at one end, perhaps through a read error. The read ends 3 residues shy of where the CDR3 ends; the end is completed using the germline J gene. J is TRBJ2-3 and V is TRBV4-2, with 7 bases aligning to TRBD2. There are 17 residues in the CDR3. CDR1 and CDR2 (germline): LGHNA, YNFKEQ. The sequenced part of the CDR3 DNA is TGCGCCAGCAGCTCCCAAACTGGGGGGGGTAGCACAGATACG. As protein: CASSSQTGGGSTDT. The full-length CDR3 reads as CASSSQTGGGSTDTQYF.

In terms of frequency, this clone is medium-sized. Read coverage stops 3 residues before the CDR3 terminus; the germline J gene supplies the remainder. The J gene is TRBJ2-1, the V gene TRBV29-1; D is possibly TRBD1 (6 bases). Trimming shortened V by 6 bases and J by 4 bases, and 10 bases separated the two germline ends. There are 12 residues in the CDR3. Germline V gives CDR1 SQVTM, CDR2 ANQGSEA. CDR3 DNA, as far as it was read: TGCAGCGTGATGAGGGGGTACAATGAG. Protein product: CSVMRGYNE. The complete CDR3 reads CSVMRGYNEQFF.

Remarks on this clone: The read is 3 residues too short to cover the CDR3 end, so that end is filled in from the germline J gene. V and J are TRBV6-2 or TRBV6-3 and TRBJ1-2, with 7 bases identical to TRBD1. CDR1 MNHEY and CDR2 SVGEGT come from the germline V gene. V gave up 0 bases and J gave up 4 bases; unmatched junction bases: 5. The CDR3 loop spans 15 amino acids. CDR3: CASSYSTGASYGYTF. The part of the CDR3 DNA that was read is TGTGCCAGCAGTTACTCAACAGGGGCGAGCTATGGC.

About this clone itself: The sequenced fragment ends 3 residues before the CDR3 boundary, so the rest is inferred from the germline J gene. This chain links TRBV7-9 with TRBJ2-4, with TRBD1 identical over 9 bases. Per germline, CDR1 SEHNR and CDR2 FQNEAQ (reference sequence). The CDR3 is 14 amino acids. The sequenced part of the CDR3 DNA is TGTGCCAGCAGCTCGAACAGGGGGCTTACAGGT. It encodes CASSSNRGLTG. The complete CDR3 sequence is CASSSNRGLTGQYF. Using reference TRBV7-9 and TRBJ2-4 for the parts outside the CDR3, the full variable domain is DTGVSQNPRHKITKRGQNVTFRCDPISEHNRLYWYRQTLGQGPEFLTYFQNEAQLEKSRLLSDRFSAERPKGSFSTLEIQRTEQGDSAMYLCASSSNRGLTGQYFGAGTRLSVL.

Concerning this clone itself: The read halts 3 residues ahead of the CDR3 end, with the missing end drawn from the germline J gene. The sample holds other DNA sequences that translate to the same CDR3. This chain uses TRBV29-1 with TRBJ2-1, with a tentative D call TRBD2 (5 bases). Germline values: CDR1 SQVTM, CDR2 ANQGSEA. V lost 4 bases, J lost 7 bases, and 5 bases lay in between. The length of the CDR3 is 10 residues. The sequenced part of the CDR3 DNA is TGCAGCGTTGGAGGGAATGAG. Protein product: CSVGGNE. The complete CDR3 reads CSVGGNEQFF.

Comments on this clone: The read is 3 residues too short to cover the CDR3 end, so that end is filled in from the germline J gene. The rearrangement uses TRBV6-1 and TRBJ2-7; D possibly uses TRBD1 or TRBD2 (6 bases each). Trimming left V 4 bases short and J 5 bases short, with 12 bases between. In germline, CDR1 is MNHNS, CDR2 SASEGT. The CDR3 covers 13 residues. CDR3 loop: CASSGWRGNEQYF. The DNA read from the CDR3 is TGTGCCAGCAGTGGGTGGAGGGGGAACGAG.

For this clone: The read finishes 3 residues shy of the CDR3 end, and the germline J gene is used to complete it. The V gene is TRBV5-6, the J gene TRBJ2-5; D is possibly TRBD1 (6 bases). The CDR3 sequence is 15 residues long. Germline CDR1 is SGHDT and CDR2 is YYEEEE. Trimming took off 0 bases at V and 2 bases at J, with 11 bases between the two ends. CDR3 in amino acids: CASSLVGQRQETQYF. The part of the CDR3 DNA that was read is TGTGCCAGCAGCTTGGTCGGACAGAGACAAGAGACC. Complete variable domain (other parts from reference TRBV5-6 and TRBJ2-5): DAGVTQSPTHLIKTRGQQVTLRCSPKSGHDTVSWYQQALGQGPQFIFQYYEEEERQRGNFPDRFSGHQFPNYSSELNVNALLLGDSALYLCASSLVGQRQETQYFGPGTRLLVL.

The part of the CDR3 DNA that was read is TGTGCCAGCAGTGCCCTTCAAGAGACC. Residues: CASSALQET. The entire CDR3 is CASSALQETQYF. The chain is built from TRBV2 and TRBJ2-5, with D unresolved. The CDR3 goes on 3 residues after the read ends, and that part is filled in from the germline J gene. V shed 4 bases and J shed 2 bases, with 5 bases lying between them. The CDR3 covers 12 residues. Germline lookup yields CDR1 SNHLY and CDR2 FYNNEI.

Of note for this clone: Coverage ceases 3 residues before the CDR3 finishes, and the germline J gene fills in the end. This chain connects TRBV18 to TRBJ2-1, with 7 bases that match TRBD1. The CDR3 extends over 15 amino acids. Per the germline V gene, CDR1 is KGHSH and CDR2 is LQKENI. J gave up 7 bases and V 6 bases, and 12 bases lay outside the gene matches. The CDR3 here is CASSPAVDRFNEQFF. Incomplete CDR3 DNA: TGTGCCAGCTCCCCAGCGGTGGACAGGTTTAATGAG. Looking up the rest from reference TRBV18 and TRBJ2-1 gives the full variable domain: NAGVMQNPRHLVRRRGQEARLRCSPMKGHSHVYWYRQLPEEGLKFMVYLQKENIIDESGMPKERFSAEFPKEGPSILRIQQVVRGDSAAYFCASSPAVDRFNEQFFGPGTRLTVL.

With respect to this clone: From the germline J gene comes the end of the CDR3, since the read stops 3 residues before it. The chain links TRBV10-3 to TRBJ1-4; D is ambiguous. The CDR3 is 16 residues long. V lost 2 bases and J lost 0, with 10 bases in between. Germline CDR1 is ENHRY and CDR2 is SYGVKD. The DNA read from the CDR3 is TGTGCCATCAGTGAGGGAAACAGTGCAACTAATGAAAAA. Translation gives CAISEGNSATNEK. The whole CDR3 protein is CAISEGNSATNEKLFF.

With regard to this clone: The read terminates 3 residues ahead of where the CDR3 ends, so the germline J gene completes it. V usage is TRBV5-4 and J usage is TRBJ2-5, with D unclear. This CDR3 comprises 15 residues. Trimming took off 0 bases at V and 1 base at J, with 10 bases between the two ends. Germline CDR1 reads SGHNT; CDR2 reads YYREEE (reference sequence). The chain's CDR3 is CASSLDPSVQETQYF. CDR3 DNA (partial): TGTGCCAGCAGCTTGGATCCTTCGGTCCAAGAGACC.

As regards this clone: The read terminates 3 residues before the CDR3 end, so the remaining end is supplied by the germline J gene. V usage is TRBV7-6 and J usage is TRBJ2-1; 9 bases map to TRBD2. The germline CDR1 and CDR2 sequences are SGHVS and FNYEAQ. CDR3 length: 15 residues. V lost 5 bases to trimming and J lost 3 bases; unmatched junction nucleotides: 5. CDR3 DNA (partial): TGTGCCAGCAGCCTGGGACTAGCAGTCTACAATGAG. Translated, it gives CASSLGLAVYNE. The full CDR3 protein is CASSLGLAVYNEQFF. Full variable domain (missing parts from reference TRBV7-6 and TRBJ2-1): GAGVSQSPRYKVTKRGQDVALRCDPISGHVSLYWYRQALGQGPEFLTYFNYEAQQDKSGLPNDRFSAERPEGSISTLTIQRTEQRDSAMYRCASSLGLAVYNEQFFGPGTRLTVL.

As for this clone: Read coverage stops 3 residues before the CDR3 terminus; the germline J gene supplies the remainder. The chain links TRBV29-1 to TRBJ2-5; D gene ambiguous. This CDR3 spans 10 amino acids. The germline CDR1 and CDR2 sequences are SQVTM and ANQGSEA. The germline V and J ends were trimmed by 3 bases and 7 bases, with 6 bases remaining between them. CDR3 bases read: TGCAGCGTTGACCGCGGGACC. This sequence encodes CSVDRGT. The entire CDR3 is CSVDRGTQYF.

A note on this clone: Read sequence stops 3 residues before the CDR3 end, and the germline J gene provides the missing end. The chain uses TRBV5-1 and TRBJ2-1; 10 positions agree with TRBD2. Germline CDR1 and CDR2: SGHRS and YFSETQ. This CDR3 region has 17 residues. The ends lost 0 bases at V and 9 bases at J; junction bases unmatched: 12. Partial CDR3 DNA: TGCGCCAGCAGCTTGGGCCCTGGACTAGCGGCGGGTGGTGAG. Translating it yields CASSLGPGLAAGGE. The whole CDR3 protein is CASSLGPGLAAGGEQFF. The full variable domain, completed using reference TRBV5-1 and TRBJ2-1, is KAGVTQTPRYLIKTRGQQVTLSCSPISGHRSVSWYQQTPGQGLQFLFEYFSETQRNKGNFPGRFSGRQFSNSRSEMNVSTLELGDSALYLCASSLGPGLAAGGEQFFGPGTRLTVL.

CDR3 region: CAISERRGRETQYF. CDR3 DNA (partial): TGTGCCATCAGTGAGAGGAGGGGGCGGGAGACC. This chain joins TRBV10-3 and TRBJ2-5; D possibly corresponds to TRBD1 (7 bases). Read sequence stops 3 residues before the CDR3 end, and the germline J gene provides the missing end. Germline V gene data show CDR1 as ENHRY and CDR2 as SYGVKD. The CDR3 spans 14 residues. Trimming shortened V by 2 bases and J by 5 bases, and 12 bases separated the two germline ends.

This clone is identified as medium-sized (0.01 to 0.1%) from frequency. The observed sequence ends 3 residues before the CDR3 terminus, with the missing tail filled in from the germline J gene. This rearrangement joins TRBV14 to TRBJ2-1; possibly TRBD1 for D (6 bases). Germline CDR1 reads SGHDN; CDR2 reads FVKESK. The V and J ends lost 4 bases and 0 bases respectively, with 10 bases between them. The CDR3 is made up of 15 amino acids. The part of the CDR3 DNA that was read is TGTGCCAGCAGCCCAGGGGCGGGCTCCTACAATGAG. This gives the protein CASSPGAGSYNE. From start to end, the CDR3 is CASSPGAGSYNEQFF.

About this clone: The read is 3 residues too short to cover the CDR3 end, so that end is filled in from the germline J gene. The chain combines TRBV20-1 with TRBJ2-1; 10 positions match TRBD2. The V gene end was trimmed by 0 bases and the J gene end by 6 bases; junction bases not matched to a gene: 11. CDR1 is DFQATT and CDR2 is SNEGSKA in the germline V gene (reference sequence). The CDR3 is 17 amino acids. The CDR3 reads CSARDDFKSGRANEQFF. The CDR3 bases that were read are TGCAGTGCTAGAGATGATTTTAAGAGCGGGAGGGCCAATGAG.

Remarks on this clone: Read coverage stops 3 residues before the CDR3 terminus; the germline J gene supplies the remainder. The chain recombines TRBV7-9 with TRBJ2-3; no clear D gene. Germline V gene data show CDR1 as SEHNR and CDR2 as FQNEAQ (reference sequence). V was clipped by 5 bases and J by 7 bases, with 13 bases between them. The CDR3 runs 13 residues. The CDR3 DNA, read in part, is TGTGCCAGCAGCCTTCTGGCATTGAATACG. Translating gives CASSLLALNT. The CDR3 reads in full as CASSLLALNTQYF.

A note on this clone: The observed sequence ends 3 residues before the CDR3 terminus, with the missing tail filled in from the germline J gene. The chain has TRBV5-1 and TRBJ1-3; TRBD1 aligns across 7 bases. Trimming cost V 0 bases and J 1 base; bases outside gene matches: 4. CDR1 and CDR2 from the germline V gene are SGHRS and YFSETQ. The CDR3 covers 16 residues. CDR3 sequence: CASSLEATGSGNTIYF. The sequenced part of the CDR3 DNA is TGCGCCAGCAGCTTGGAGGCGACAGGGTCTGGAAACACC.

Considering frequency, this clone is medium-sized. The read falls 3 residues short of the CDR3 end, and the missing part is taken from the germline J gene. This sequence joins TRBV19 and TRBJ2-4; tentative D call: TRBD2 (5 bases). The ends were cut back, 5 bases at V and 1 base at J, with 15 bases in the middle. This CDR3 is 16 amino acids long. Germline V lookup: CDR1 LNHDA, CDR2 SQIVND (reference sequence). CDR3 DNA (partial): TGTGCCAGTAGTCCCCCCGGGCCGGGGGCCAAAAACATT. Its protein is CASSPPGPGAKNI. The full CDR3 is CASSPPGPGAKNIQYF.

Notes on this clone: Read data end 3 residues before the CDR3 end; the end is taken from the germline J gene. This chain joins TRBV4-2 and TRBJ2-2; 8 positions match TRBD1. Germline CDR1 is LGHNA and CDR2 is YNFKEQ. The V gene end was trimmed by 3 bases and the J gene end by 7 bases; junction bases not matched to a gene: 7. The CDR3 runs to 15 residues. The DNA read from the CDR3 is TGTGCCAGCAGCCATCCTCAGGGGGCGAACGGGGAG. Protein sequence: CASSHPQGANGE. The full CDR3 sequence reads CASSHPQGANGELFF.

To note about this clone: The read ends 3 residues before the CDR3 terminus; that terminus is restored from the germline J gene. This chain joins TRBV12-3 or TRBV12-4 and TRBJ2-5, with D maybe TRBD2 (6 bases). This CDR3 is built from 14 residues. Trimming removed 2 bases at V and 5 bases at J, with 12 bases between. CDR3 DNA (partial): TGTGCCAGCAGTTTAAATCGGCTAGCGGAGACC. It is translated as CASSLNRLAET. The entire CDR3 is CASSLNRLAETQYF.

In regard to this clone: One junction end disagrees with the germline gene, perhaps due to a read error. The same CDR3 arises from other DNA sequences in this sample as well. The sequenced part of the CDR3 DNA is TGTGCTTGGAGTGTGCGGGGGGCAGGGCAGCCC. As protein: CAWSVRGAGQP. The complete CDR3 protein is CAWSVRGAGQPQHF. The V and J genes are TRBV30 and TRBJ1-5; D is possibly TRBD1 (6 bases). Sequencing ends 3 residues short of the CDR3 end; the germline J gene provides the rest. The CDR3 consists of 14 residues. Per the germline V gene, CDR1 is GTSNPN and CDR2 is SVGIG (reference sequence).

In regard to this clone: The sequenced fragment ends 3 residues before the CDR3 boundary, so the rest is inferred from the germline J gene. The V and J genes are TRBV20-1 and TRBJ2-7, with 14 bases aligning to TRBD2. The trim removed 3 bases at V and 5 bases at J, leaving 0 bases unmatched. Germline CDR1 is DFQATT and CDR2 is SNEGSKA (reference sequence). The CDR3 spans 13 residues. CDR3 amino acids: CSARGLAGDEQYF. CDR3 DNA, as far as it was read: TGCAGTGCTAGGGGACTAGCGGGAGACGAG.

In the case of this clone: The sequenced fragment ends 3 residues before the CDR3 boundary, so the rest is inferred from the germline J gene. This chain connects TRBV15 to TRBJ2-1, with 7 bases lining up with TRBD2. This CDR3 is built from 16 residues. CDR1 and CDR2 (germline): LNHNV, YYDKDF (reference sequence). V lost 1 base to trimming and J lost 0 bases; unmatched junction nucleotides: 3. CDR3: CATSRVLAVSYNEQFF. The part of the CDR3 DNA that was read is TGTGCCACCAGCAGAGTTCTAGCGGTCTCCTACAATGAG.

A note on this clone: The read terminates 3 residues ahead of where the CDR3 ends, so the germline J gene completes it. The rearrangement links TRBV6-1 to TRBJ1-4, with 9 nucleotides matching TRBD1. Germline V gene sequence: CDR1 MNHNS, CDR2 SASEGT. V lost 2 bases, J lost 7 bases, and 5 bases stayed unmatched. The CDR3 loop spans 15 amino acids. The part of the CDR3 DNA that was read is TGTGCCAGCAGTGAAAAGACAGGGGGTTTTGAAAAA. The encoded protein is CASSEKTGGFEK. The CDR3 as a whole reads CASSEKTGGFEKLFF.